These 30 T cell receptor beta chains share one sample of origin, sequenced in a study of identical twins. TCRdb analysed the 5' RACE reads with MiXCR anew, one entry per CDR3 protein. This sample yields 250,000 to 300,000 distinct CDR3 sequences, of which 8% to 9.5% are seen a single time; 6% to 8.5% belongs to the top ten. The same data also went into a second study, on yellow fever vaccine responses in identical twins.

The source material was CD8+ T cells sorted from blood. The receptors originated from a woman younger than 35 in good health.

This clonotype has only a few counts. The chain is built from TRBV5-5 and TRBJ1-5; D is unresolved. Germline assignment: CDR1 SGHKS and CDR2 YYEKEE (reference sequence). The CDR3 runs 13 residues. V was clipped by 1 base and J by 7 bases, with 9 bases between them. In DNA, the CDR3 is TGTGCCAGCAGCTTGAGTACGGGCCAGCCCCAGCATTTT. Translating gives CASSLSTGQPQHF.

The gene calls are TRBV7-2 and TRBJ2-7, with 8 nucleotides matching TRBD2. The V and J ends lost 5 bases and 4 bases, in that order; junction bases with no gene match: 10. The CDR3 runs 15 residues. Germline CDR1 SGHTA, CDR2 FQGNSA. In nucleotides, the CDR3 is TGTGCCAGCAGCGCCGGTGTTAGCGGGGCATACGAGCAGTACTTC. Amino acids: CASSAGVSGAYEQYF.

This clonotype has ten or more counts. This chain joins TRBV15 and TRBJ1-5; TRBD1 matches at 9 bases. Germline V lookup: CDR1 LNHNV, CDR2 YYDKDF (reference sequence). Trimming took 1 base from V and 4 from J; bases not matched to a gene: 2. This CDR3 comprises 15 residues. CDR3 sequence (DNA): TGTGCCACCAGCAGAGGGACAGGGGCAAATCAGCCCCAGCATTTT. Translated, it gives CATSRGTGANQPQHF.

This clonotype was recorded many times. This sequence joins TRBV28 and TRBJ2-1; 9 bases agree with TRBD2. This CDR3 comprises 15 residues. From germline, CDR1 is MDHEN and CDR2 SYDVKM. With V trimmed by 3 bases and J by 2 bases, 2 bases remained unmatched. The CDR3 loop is CASSLREGPYNEQFF. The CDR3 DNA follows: TGTGCCAGCAGTTTGCGGGAGGGCCCCTACAATGAGCAGTTCTTC.

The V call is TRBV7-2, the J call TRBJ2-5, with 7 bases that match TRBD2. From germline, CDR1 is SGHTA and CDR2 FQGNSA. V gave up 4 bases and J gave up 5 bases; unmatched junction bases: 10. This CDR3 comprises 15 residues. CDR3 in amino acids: CASSSSSGRRETQYF. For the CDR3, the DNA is TGTGCCAGCAGCTCCTCTAGCGGCCGGCGGGAGACCCAGTACTTC.

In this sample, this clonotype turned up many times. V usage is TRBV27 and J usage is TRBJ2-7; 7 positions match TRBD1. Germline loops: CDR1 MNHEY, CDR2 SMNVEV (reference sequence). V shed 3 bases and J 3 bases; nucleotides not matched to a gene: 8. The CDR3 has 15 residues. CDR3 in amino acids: CASSFSGDRVYEQYF. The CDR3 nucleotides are TGTGCCAGCAGTTTTTCTGGAGACAGGGTCTACGAGCAGTACTTC.

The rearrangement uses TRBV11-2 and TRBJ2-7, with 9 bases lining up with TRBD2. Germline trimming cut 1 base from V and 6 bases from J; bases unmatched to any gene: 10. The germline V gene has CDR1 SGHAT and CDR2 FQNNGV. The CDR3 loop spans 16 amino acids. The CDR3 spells CASSLVLAGGPGEQYF. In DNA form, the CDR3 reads TGTGCCAGCAGCTTAGTATTGGCGGGAGGGCCTGGCGAGCAGTACTTC.

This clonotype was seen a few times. The CDR3 sequence: CASSSVVRADTQYF. In DNA, the CDR3 is TGTGCCAGCAGCTCAGTGGTTCGGGCAGATACGCAGTATTTT. The chain joins TRBV7-9 to TRBJ2-3; unclear D gene. The CDR3 has 14 amino acids. Germline CDR1 SEHNR, CDR2 FQNEAQ (reference sequence). Trimming took 4 bases from V and 4 from J, leaving 12 bases between them.

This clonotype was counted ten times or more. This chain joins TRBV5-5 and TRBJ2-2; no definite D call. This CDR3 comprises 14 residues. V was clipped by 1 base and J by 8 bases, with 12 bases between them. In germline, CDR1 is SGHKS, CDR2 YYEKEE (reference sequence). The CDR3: CASSLLYGMGELFF. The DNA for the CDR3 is TGTGCCAGCAGCTTGCTCTATGGGATGGGGGAGCTGTTTTTT.

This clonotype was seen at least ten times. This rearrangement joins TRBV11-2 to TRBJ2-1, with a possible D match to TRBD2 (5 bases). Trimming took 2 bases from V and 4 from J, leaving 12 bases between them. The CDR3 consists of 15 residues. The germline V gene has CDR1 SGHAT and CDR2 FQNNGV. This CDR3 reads CASSLTGSRYNEQFF. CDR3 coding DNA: TGTGCCAGCAGCTTAACGGGGTCGCGGTACAATGAGCAGTTCTTC.

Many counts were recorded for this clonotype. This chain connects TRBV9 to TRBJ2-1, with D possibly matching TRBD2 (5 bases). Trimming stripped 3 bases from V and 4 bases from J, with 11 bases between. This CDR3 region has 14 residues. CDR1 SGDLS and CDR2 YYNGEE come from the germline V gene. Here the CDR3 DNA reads TGTGCCAGCAGCGCGGGTAGGAGGTACAATGAGCAGTTCTTC. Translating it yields CASSAGRRYNEQFF.

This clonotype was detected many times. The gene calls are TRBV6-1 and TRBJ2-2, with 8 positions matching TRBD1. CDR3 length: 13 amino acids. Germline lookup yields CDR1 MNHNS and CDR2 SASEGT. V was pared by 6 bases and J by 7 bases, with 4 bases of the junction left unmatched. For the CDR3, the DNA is TGTGCCAGCAGGACAGGGGAGCACGGGGAGCTGTTTTTT. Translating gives CASRTGEHGELFF.

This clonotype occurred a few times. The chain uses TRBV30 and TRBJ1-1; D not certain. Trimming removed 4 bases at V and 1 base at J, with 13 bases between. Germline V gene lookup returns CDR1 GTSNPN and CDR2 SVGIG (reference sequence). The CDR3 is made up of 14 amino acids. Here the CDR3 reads CAWNFLGPNTEAFF. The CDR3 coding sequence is TGTGCCTGGAACTTCCTAGGGCCGAACACTGAAGCTTTCTTT.

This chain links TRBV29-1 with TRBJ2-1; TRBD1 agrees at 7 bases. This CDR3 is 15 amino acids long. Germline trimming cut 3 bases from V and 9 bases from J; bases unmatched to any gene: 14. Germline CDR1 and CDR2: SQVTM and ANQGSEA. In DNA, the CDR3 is TGCAGCGTTGAGGACCCCGATGACAGGGTTACTGAGCAGTTCTTC. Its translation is CSVEDPDDRVTEQFF.

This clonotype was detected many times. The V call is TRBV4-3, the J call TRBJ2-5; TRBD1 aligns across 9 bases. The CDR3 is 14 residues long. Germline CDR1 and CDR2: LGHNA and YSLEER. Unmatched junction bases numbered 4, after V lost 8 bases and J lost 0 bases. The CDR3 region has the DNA TGCGCCAGCCAGGACAGGGGATACCAAGAGACCCAGTACTTC. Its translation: CASQDRGYQETQYF.

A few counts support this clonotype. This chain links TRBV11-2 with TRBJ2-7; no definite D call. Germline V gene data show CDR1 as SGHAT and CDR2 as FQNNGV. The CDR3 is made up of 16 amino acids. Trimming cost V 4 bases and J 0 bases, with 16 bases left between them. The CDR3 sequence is CASSSPVREHSYEQYF. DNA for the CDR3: TGTGCCAGCAGCTCCCCGGTCCGCGAACACTCCTACGAGCAGTACTTC.

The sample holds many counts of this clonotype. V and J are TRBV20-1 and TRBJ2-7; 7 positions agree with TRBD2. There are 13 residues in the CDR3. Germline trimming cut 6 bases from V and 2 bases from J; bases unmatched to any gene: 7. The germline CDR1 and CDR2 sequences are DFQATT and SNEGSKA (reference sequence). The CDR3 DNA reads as TGCAGTGCCCGCCCTAGCGGAGCCTACGAGCAGTACTTC. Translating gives CSARPSGAYEQYF.

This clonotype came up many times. Here the CDR3 reads CASDRGPSAFSTDTQYF. In nucleotides, the CDR3 is TGTGCCAGCGACAGGGGCCCTAGCGCTTTTAGCACAGATACGCAGTATTTT. V and J are TRBV6-1 and TRBJ2-3; 8 bases fit TRBD1. There are 17 residues in the CDR3. The germline V gene has CDR1 MNHNS and CDR2 SASEGT. Trimming at V came to 8 bases and at J to 0 bases, leaving 13 bases not matched to a gene.

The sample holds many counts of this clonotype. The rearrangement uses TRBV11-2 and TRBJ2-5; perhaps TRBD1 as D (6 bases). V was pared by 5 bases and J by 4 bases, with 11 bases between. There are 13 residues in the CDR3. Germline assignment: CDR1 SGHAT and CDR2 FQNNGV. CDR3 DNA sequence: TGTGCCAGCAGCCCCACAGGGCTAGAGACCCAGTACTTC. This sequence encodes CASSPTGLETQYF.

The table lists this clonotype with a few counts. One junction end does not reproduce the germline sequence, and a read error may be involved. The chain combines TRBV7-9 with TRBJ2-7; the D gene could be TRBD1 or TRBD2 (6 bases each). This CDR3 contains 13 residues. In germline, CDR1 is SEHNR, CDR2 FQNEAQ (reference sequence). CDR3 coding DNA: TGTGCCAGCAGGGAGGGGGACTCGCCTCACGGTTCCTTC. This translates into CASREGDSPHGSF.

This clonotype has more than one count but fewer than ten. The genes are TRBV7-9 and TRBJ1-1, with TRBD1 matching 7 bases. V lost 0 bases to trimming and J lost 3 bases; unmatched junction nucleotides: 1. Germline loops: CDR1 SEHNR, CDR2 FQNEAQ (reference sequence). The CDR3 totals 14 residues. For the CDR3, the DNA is TGTGCCAGCAGCTTAGCCCAGGGGGACACTGAAGCTTTCTTT. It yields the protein CASSLAQGDTEAFF.

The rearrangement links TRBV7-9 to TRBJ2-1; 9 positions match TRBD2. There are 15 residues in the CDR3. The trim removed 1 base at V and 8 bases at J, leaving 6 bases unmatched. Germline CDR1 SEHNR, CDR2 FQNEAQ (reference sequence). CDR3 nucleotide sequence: TGTGCCAGCAGCTTAGTGAATAGCGGGAGTGATGAGCAGTTCTTC. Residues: CASSLVNSGSDEQFF.

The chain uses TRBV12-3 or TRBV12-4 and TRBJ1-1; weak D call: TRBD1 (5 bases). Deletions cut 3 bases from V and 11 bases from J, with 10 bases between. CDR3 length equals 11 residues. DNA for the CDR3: TGTGCCAGCAGTTTGGGGGATAGGGCTTTCTTT. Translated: CASSLGDRAFF.

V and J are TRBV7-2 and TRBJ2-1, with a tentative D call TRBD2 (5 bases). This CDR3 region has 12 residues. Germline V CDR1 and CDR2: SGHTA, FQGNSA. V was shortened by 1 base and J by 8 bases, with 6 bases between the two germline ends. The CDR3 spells CASSLGTYEQFF. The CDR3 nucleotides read TGTGCCAGCAGCTTAGGGACTTATGAGCAGTTCTTC.

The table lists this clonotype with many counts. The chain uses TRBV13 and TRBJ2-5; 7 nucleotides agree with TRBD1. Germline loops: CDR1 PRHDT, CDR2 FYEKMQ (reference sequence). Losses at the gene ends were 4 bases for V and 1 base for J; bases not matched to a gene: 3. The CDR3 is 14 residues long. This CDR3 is CASSSWTGQETQYF. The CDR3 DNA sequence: TGTGCCAGCAGCTCCTGGACAGGCCAAGAGACCCAGTACTTC.

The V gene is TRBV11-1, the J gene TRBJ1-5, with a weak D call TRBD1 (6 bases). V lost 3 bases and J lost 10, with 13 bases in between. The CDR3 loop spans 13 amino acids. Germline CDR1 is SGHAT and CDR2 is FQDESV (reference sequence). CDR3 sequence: CASSFDMGGPQHF. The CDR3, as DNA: TGTGCCAGCAGCTTCGACATGGGGGGCCCCCAGCATTTT.

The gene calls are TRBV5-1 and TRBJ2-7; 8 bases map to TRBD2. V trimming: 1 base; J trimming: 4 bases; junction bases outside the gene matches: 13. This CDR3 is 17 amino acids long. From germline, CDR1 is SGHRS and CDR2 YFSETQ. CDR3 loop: CASSLKEYGLAEYEQYF. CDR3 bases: TGCGCCAGCAGCTTGAAGGAATATGGACTAGCCGAATACGAGCAGTACTTC.

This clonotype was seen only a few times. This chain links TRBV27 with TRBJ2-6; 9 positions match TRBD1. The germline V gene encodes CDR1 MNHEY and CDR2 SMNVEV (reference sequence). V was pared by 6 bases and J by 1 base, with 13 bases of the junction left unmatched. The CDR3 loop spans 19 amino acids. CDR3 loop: CASSKNRDRVLSGANVLTF. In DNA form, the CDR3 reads TGTGCCAGCAGCAAAAACCGGGACAGGGTTTTATCTGGGGCCAACGTCCTGACTTTC.

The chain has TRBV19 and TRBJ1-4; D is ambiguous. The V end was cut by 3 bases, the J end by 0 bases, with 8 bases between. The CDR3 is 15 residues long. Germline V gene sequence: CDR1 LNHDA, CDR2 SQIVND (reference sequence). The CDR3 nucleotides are TGTGCCAGTAGTATCCAGGTTGCAACTAATGAAAAACTGTTTTTT. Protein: CASSIQVATNEKLFF.

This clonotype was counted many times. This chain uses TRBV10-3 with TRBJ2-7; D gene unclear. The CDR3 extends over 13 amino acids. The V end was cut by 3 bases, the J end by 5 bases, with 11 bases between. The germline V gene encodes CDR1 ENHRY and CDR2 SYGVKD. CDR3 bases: TGTGCCATCAGTGACGGTTTACCAAACGAGCAGTACTTC. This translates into CAISDGLPNEQYF.